This T cell receptor beta chain was recorded in a study of T-cell reconstitution after alpha-beta-depleted transplantation in children. The study's findings and limits: Diversity of TCRbeta at day 60 was high in some patients, arising from surviving recipient T cells and thymic progenitors. The study reportedly traced alpha-beta T cells about two months after transplant to several hundred expanded graft clones. Fresh T-cell production supplied most of the T-cell counts and diversity seen one year after transplant.

Unique molecular identifiers featured in how the TCRbeta library was prepared. TCRdb fed the PCR reads into MiXCR, producing one record per CDR3 protein. The sample lists approximately 89,000 distinct CDR3 sequences, about 16% seen once, with 15% to 20% in the top ten. As concerns this clonotype: Its specificity is not known.

This CDR3 has 11 amino acids. Trimming shortened V by 5 bases and J by 4 bases, and 6 bases separated the two germline ends. CDR1 is SGHTA and CDR2 is FQGNSA in the germline V gene. The rearrangement uses TRBV7-2 and TRBJ2-7, with D unclear. The sample here was PBMCs, mostly from graft donor cells, taken 180 days after TCRalphabeta/CD19-depleted stem cell transplant. This clonotype originated in a male patient between 2 and 9 years old who had a stem cell transplant for acute lymphoblastic leukemia, so the T cells may come from the graft donor. The CDR3 here is CASSTLYEQYF. CDR3 sequence (DNA): TGTGCCAGCAGCACCCTATACGAGCAGTACTTC. The full variable domain, its missing parts supplied by reference TRBV7-2 and TRBJ2-7, is GAGVSQSPSNKVTEKGKDVELRCDPISGHTALYWYRQSLGQGLEFLIYFQGNSAPDKSGLPSDRFSAERTGGSVSTLTIQRTQQEDSAVYLCASSTLYEQYFGPGTRLTVT.